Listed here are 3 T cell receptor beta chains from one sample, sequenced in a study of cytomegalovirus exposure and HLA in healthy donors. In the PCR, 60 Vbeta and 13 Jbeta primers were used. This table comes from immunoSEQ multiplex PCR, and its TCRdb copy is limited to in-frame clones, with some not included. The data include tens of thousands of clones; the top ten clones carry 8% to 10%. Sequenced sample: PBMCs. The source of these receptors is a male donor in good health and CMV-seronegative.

The DNA of the CDR3 is TGTGCCAGCAGGGCACAGGGCAGGTCCTACAATGAGCAGTTCTTC. Translation: CASRAQGRSYNEQFF. The V and J genes are TRBV6-1 and TRBJ2-1; D perhaps matches TRBD1 (6 bases). This CDR3 region has 15 residues. V lost 6 bases to trimming and J lost 1 base, with 13 bases between them. Germline loops: CDR1 MNHNS, CDR2 SASEGT.

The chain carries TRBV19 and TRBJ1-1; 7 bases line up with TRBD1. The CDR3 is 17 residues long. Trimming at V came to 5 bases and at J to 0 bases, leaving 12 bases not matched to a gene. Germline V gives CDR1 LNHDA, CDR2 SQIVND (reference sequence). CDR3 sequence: CASSRIGTEFMNTEAFF. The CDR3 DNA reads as TGTGCCAGTAGTCGAATCGGGACAGAATTTATGAACACTGAAGCTTTCTTT. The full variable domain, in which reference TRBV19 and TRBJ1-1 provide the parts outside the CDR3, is DGGITQSPKYLFRKEGQNVTLSCEQNLNHDAMYWYRQDPGQGLRLIYYSQIVNDFQKGDIAEGYSVSREKKESFPLTVTSAQKNPTAFYLCASSRIGTEFMNTEAFFGQGTRLTVV.

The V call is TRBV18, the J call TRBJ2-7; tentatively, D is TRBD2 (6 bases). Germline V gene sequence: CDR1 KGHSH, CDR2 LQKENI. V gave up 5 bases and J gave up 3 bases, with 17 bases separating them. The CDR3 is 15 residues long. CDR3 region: CASSEVVRGDYEQYF. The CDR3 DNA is TGTGCCAGCTCAGAGGTGGTGCGCGGGGACTACGAGCAGTACTTC.